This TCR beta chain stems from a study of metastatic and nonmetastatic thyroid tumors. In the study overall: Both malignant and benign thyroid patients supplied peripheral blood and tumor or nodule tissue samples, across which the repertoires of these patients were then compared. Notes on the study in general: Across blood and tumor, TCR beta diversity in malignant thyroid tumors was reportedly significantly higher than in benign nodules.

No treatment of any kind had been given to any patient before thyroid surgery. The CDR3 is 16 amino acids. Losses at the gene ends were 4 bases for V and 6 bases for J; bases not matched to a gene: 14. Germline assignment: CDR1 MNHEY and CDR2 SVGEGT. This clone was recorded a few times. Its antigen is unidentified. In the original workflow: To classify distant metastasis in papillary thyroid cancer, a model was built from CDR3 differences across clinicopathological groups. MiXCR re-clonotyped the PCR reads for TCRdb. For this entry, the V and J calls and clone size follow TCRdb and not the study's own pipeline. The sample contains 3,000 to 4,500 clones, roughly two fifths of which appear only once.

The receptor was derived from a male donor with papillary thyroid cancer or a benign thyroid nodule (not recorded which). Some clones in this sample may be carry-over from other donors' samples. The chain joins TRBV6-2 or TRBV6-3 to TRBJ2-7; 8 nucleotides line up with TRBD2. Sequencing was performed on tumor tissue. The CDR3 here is CASSFTIGLARVEQYF. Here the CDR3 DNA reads TGTGCCAGCAGTTTCACGATCGGACTAGCCCGGGTCGAGCAGTACTTC.